This T cell receptor (beta chain) was found in a study of blood T cell repertoires in COVID-19. The CDR3 spans 13 residues. Per germline, CDR1 MDHEN and CDR2 SYDVKM. V lost 6 bases, J lost 8 bases, and 7 bases stayed unmatched. As processed by the authors: Estimation of nucleated cell counts was performed using reference gene primer amplification. The assay was immunoSEQ multiplex PCR, and TCRdb's table has in-frame clones only and misses some. The V and J calls and clone size were taken over from that table, and D and trimming were inferred from the DNA. The sample carries hundreds of thousands of clones, around 90% recorded once.

V is TRBV28 and J is TRBJ1-2; 9 bases match TRBD1. This receptor was identified in a woman in her thirties with acute COVID-19. The sample comprised PBMCs or T cells enriched from blood (not recorded which). This CDR3 reads CASRSGTGLGYTF. The DNA of the CDR3 is TGTGCCAGCAGATCCGGGACAGGGCTAGGCTACACCTTC.